This TCR beta chain was observed in a study of shared clonotypes between healthy human individuals. The overall study: Aged between 18 and 49, the donors were a couple of women and a few men.

This clone was counted between two and nine times. Its specificity is unknown. Notes on the study in general: Generally, estimated richness proved larger in naive subsets than it did in memory subsets. Clonotype sharing across donors was expected to vary with sequencing depth. Non-shared clonotypes had lower generation probabilities than those shared by all four donors.

The table came from immunoSEQ multiplex PCR; TCRdb's copy has only in-frame clones and leaves some out. Of fewer than 850,000 clones listed, roughly 78% are singletons. The germline V and J ends were trimmed by 6 bases and 4 bases, with 22 bases remaining between them. The CDR3 has 17 residues. From germline, CDR1 is PRHDT and CDR2 FYEKMQ (reference sequence). The clonotype originates from a woman younger than 45 in good health. This chain connects TRBV13 to TRBJ2-1; the D gene is possibly TRBD2 (6 bases). What was sequenced was memory CD4+ T cells sorted from blood. The subset was: CD45RA-negative fraction. The CDR3 DNA reads as TGTGCCAGCAGTTCATCAGAGGGACTCCGTCCATACAATGAGCAGTTCTTC. Amino acid sequence: CASSSSEGLRPYNEQFF.